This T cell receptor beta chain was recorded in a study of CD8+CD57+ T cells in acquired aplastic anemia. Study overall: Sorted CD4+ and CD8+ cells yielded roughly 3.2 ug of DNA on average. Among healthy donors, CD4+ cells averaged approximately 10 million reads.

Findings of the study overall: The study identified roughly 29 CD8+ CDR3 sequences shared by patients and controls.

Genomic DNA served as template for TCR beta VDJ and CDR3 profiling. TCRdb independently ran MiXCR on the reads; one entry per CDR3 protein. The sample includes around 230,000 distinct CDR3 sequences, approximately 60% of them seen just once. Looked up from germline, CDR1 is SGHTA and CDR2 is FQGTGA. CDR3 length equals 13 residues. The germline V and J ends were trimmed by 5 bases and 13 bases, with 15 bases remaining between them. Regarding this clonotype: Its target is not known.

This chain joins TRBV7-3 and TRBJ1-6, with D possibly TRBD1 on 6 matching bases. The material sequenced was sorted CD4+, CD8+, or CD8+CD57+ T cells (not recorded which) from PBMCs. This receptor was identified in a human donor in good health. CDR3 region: CASSRGSGDPLHF. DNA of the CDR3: TGTGCCAGCAGCCGGGGCTCAGGGGACCCCCTCCACTTT.